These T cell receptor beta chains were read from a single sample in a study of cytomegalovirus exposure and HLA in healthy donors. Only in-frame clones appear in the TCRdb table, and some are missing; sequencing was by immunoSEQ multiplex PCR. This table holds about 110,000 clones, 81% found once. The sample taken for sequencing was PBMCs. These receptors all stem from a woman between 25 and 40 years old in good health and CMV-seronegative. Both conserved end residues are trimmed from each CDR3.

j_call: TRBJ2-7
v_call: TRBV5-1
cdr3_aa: ASSLVTGGPDEQY

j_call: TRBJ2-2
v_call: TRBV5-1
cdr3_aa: ASTSRGTGELF

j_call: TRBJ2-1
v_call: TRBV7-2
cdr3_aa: ASSLAAGVSYNEQF

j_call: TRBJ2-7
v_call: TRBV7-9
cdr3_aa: ASTSGGYSYEQY

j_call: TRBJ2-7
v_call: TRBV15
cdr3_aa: ATSRDYGYEQY

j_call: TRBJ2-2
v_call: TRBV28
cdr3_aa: ASSSTGNTGELF

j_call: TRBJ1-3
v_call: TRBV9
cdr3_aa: ASSPMPPSLLQGPYVDTIY

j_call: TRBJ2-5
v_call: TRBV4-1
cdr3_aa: ASSLHRDREETQY

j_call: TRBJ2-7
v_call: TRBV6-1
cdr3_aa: ASTATGVSYEQY

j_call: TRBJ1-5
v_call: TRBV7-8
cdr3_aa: ASSLEGAVRQPQH

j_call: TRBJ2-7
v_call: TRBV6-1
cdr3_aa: ASRAGGSAHEQY

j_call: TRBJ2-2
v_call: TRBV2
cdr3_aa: ASKQTGSDTGELF

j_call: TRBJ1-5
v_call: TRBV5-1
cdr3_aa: ASSLAGRGSQPQH

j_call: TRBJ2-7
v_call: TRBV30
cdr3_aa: AWSVRGSTEQY

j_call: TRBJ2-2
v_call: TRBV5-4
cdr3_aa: ASSAKTGARTGELF

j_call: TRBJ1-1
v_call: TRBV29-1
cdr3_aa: SVDLPGGTEAF

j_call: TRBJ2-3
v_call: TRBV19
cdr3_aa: ASRPLKRALGSTDTQY

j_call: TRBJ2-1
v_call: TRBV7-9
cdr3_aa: SSSPQGTGGYNEQF

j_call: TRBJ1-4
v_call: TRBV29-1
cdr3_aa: SATVGTGGNEKLF